This TCR beta chain came from a study of CD8+ T cells in alopecia areata. Whole-study results and caveats: The presence of one nonresponder keeps the tie between baseline CD8+ expansion and response uncertain.

CDR3 length: 14 residues. CDR1 is SQVTM, CDR2 ANQGSEA, per germline. J was trimmed by 5 bases and V by 4 bases; bases with no gene match: 5. Treatment denoted: oral pan-JAK inhibitor, 5-10 mg twice daily. In each case, RNA was isolated and then reverse transcribed into cDNA as the sequencing template. Clones were sequenced by immunoSEQ multiplex PCR, and TCRdb holds only the in-frame ones, with some missing. The sample shows under 200,000 clones, 50% to 70% of them seen only once. Concerning this clone: Its specificity is not known.

The sample in question was CD4+ T cells sorted from blood, obtained at week 4, from a patient treated with tofacitinib. The chain links TRBV29-1 to TRBJ2-7, with TRBD2 matching over 13 bases. This TCR derives from a human donor with alopecia areata. The CDR3 DNA follows: TGCAGCGTTGCCCAGACTAGCGGGGGGCACGAGCAGTACTTC. Translated, it gives CSVAQTSGGHEQYF.